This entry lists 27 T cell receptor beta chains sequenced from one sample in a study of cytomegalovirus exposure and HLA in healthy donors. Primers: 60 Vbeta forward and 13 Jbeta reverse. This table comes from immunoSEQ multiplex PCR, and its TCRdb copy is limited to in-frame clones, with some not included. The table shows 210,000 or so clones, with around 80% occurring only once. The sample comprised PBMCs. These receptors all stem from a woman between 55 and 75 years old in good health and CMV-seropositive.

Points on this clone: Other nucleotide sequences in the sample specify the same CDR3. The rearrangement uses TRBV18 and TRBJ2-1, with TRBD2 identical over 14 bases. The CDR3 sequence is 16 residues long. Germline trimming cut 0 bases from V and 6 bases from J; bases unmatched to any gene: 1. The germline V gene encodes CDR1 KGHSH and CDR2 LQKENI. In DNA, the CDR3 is TGTGCCAGCTCACCACCAGGACTAGCGGGGGGCAATGAGCAGTTCTTC. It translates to CASSPPGLAGGNEQFF.

The CDR3 region is CASSLGREVYGYTF. The CDR3 DNA is TGTGCCAGCAGTTTAGGTCGGGAGGTCTATGGCTACACCTTC. The chain couples TRBV28 to TRBJ1-2; D ambiguous. This CDR3 is built from 14 residues. Germline V gene sequence: CDR1 MDHEN, CDR2 SYDVKM. The germline V and J ends were trimmed by 2 bases and 4 bases, with 11 bases remaining between them.

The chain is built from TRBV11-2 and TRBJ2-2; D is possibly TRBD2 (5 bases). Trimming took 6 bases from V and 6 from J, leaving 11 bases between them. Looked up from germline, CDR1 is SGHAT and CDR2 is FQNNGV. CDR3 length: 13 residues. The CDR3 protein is CASRSRGAGELFF. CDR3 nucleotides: TGTGCCAGCAGGTCCCGGGGAGCCGGGGAGCTGTTTTTT.

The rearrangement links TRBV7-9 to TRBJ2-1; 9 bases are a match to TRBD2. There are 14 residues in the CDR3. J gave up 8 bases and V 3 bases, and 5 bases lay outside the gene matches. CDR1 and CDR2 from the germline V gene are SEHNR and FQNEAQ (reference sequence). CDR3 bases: TGTGCCAGCAGCTTTCTAGCGGGACGGTATGAGCAGTTCTTC. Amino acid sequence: CASSFLAGRYEQFF.

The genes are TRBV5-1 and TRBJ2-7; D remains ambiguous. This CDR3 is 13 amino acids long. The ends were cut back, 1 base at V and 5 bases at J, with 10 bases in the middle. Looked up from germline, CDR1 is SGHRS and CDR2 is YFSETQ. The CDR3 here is CASSLYTIDEQYF. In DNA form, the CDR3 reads TGCGCCAGCAGCTTGTACACGATTGACGAGCAGTACTTC.

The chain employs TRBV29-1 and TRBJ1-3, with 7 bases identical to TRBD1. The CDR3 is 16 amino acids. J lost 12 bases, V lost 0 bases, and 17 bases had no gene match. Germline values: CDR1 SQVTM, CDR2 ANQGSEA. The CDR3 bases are TGCAGCGTTGAAGATCGAACAGGGGTGGGTGGGAACGGCATATATTTT. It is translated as CSVEDRTGVGGNGIYF.

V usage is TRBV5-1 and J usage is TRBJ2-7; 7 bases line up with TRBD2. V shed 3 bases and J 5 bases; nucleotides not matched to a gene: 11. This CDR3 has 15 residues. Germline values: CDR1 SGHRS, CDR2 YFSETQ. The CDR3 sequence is CASSYLAEPLHEQYF. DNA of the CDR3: TGCGCCAGCAGCTACCTAGCGGAACCCCTCCACGAGCAGTACTTC. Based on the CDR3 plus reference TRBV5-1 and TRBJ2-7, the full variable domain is KAGVTQTPRYLIKTRGQQVTLSCSPISGHRSVSWYQQTPGQGLQFLFEYFSETQRNKGNFPGRFSGRQFSNSRSEMNVSTLELGDSALYLCASSYLAEPLHEQYFGPGTRLTVT.

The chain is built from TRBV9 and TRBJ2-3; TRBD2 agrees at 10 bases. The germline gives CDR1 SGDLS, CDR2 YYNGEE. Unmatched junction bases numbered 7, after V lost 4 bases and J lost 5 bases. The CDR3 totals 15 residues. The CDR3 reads CASSPRTSGLDTQYF. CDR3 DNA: TGTGCCAGCAGCCCACGGACTAGCGGTTTAGATACGCAGTATTTT. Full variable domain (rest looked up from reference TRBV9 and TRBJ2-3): DSGVTQTPKHLITATGQRVTLRCSPRSGDLSVYWYQQSLDQGLQFLIQYYNGEERAKGNILERFSAQQFPDLHSELNLSSLELGDSALYFCASSPRTSGLDTQYFGPGTRLTVL.

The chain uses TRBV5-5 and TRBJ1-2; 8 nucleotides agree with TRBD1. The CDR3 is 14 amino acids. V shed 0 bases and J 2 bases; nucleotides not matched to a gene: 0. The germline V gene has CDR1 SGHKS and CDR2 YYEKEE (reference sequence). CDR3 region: CASSLGDRNYGYTF. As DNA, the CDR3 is TGTGCCAGCAGCTTGGGGGACAGGAACTATGGCTACACCTTC.

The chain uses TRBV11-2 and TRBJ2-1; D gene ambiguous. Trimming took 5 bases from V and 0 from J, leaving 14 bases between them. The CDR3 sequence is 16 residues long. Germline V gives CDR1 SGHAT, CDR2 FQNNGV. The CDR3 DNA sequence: TGTGCCAGCAGCCCCCTAGGTGGAAGCTCCTACAATGAGCAGTTCTTC. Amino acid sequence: CASSPLGGSSYNEQFF.

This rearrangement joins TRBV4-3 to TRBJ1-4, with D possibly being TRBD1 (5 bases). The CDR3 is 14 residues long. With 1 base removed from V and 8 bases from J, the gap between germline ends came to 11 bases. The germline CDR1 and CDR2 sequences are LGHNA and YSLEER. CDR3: CASSQGQGGEKLFF. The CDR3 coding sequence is TGCGCCAGCAGCCAAGGGCAGGGTGGAGAAAAACTGTTTTTT.

CDR3 loop: CASSGQGENYGYTF. The CDR3 DNA is TGTGCCAGCAGTGGACAGGGTGAAAACTATGGCTACACCTTC. The chain couples TRBV28 to TRBJ1-2; 8 bases are shared with TRBD1. The length of the CDR3 is 14 residues. Germline V gives CDR1 MDHEN, CDR2 SYDVKM. Unmatched junction bases numbered 4, after V lost 5 bases and J lost 2 bases.

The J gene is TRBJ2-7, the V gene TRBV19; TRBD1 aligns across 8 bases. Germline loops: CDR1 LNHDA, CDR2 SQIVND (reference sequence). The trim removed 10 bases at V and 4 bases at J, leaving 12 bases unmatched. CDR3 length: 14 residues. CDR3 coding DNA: TGTGCCACCAAAGACAGGGGCGGTCCGTACGAGCAGTACTTC. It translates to CATKDRGGPYEQYF.

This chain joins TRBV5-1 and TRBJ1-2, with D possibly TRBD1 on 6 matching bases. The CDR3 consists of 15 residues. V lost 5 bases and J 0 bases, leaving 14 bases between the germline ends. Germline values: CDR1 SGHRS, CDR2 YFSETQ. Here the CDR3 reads CASSRNQGTNYGYTF. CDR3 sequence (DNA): TGCGCCAGCAGTCGAAATCAGGGGACTAACTATGGCTACACCTTC.

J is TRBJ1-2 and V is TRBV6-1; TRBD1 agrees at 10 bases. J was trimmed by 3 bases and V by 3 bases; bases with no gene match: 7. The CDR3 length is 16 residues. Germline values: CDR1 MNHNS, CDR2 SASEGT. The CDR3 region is CASSERDRGGDYGYTF. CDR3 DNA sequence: TGTGCCAGCAGTGAGAGGGACAGGGGAGGTGACTATGGCTACACCTTC.

For the CDR3, the DNA is TGTGCCAGCAGCCAAGGAGGTTCTCTGAACACTGAAGCTTTCTTT. This translates into CASSQGGSLNTEAFF. V is TRBV14 and J is TRBJ1-1; no reliable D call. CDR1 SGHDN and CDR2 FVKESK come from the germline V gene. V dropped 1 base and J dropped 0 bases, with 9 bases sitting between them. The CDR3 is made up of 15 amino acids.

The CDR3 sequence is CASSLTSGTDTQYF. The CDR3 nucleotides are TGCGCCAGCAGCTTAACTAGCGGAACAGATACGCAGTATTTT. The gene calls are TRBV5-1 and TRBJ2-3, with 8 bases fitting TRBD2. Germline CDR1 SGHRS, CDR2 YFSETQ. V lost 2 bases to trimming and J lost 3 bases; unmatched junction nucleotides: 2. The CDR3 is made up of 14 amino acids.

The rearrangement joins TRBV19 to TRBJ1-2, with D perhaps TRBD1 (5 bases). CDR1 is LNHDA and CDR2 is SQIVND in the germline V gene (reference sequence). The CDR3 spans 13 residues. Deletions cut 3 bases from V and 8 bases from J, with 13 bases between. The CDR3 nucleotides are TGTGCCAGTAGTATGTTGGCAGGGCAAGGCTACACCTTC. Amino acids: CASSMLAGQGYTF.

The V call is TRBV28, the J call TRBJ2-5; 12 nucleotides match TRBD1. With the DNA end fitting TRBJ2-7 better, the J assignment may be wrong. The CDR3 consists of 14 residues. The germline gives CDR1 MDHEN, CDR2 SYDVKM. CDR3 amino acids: CASSPGQGASEQYF. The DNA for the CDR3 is TGTGCCAGCAGTCCGGGACAGGGGGCTTCCGAGCAGTACTTC.

CDR3 sequence reads: CASSETAGSGNTIYF. The CDR3 bases are TGTGCCAGCAGTGAAACCGCAGGCTCTGGAAACACCATATATTTT. This chain links TRBV2 with TRBJ1-3; D unclear. Trimming took 2 bases from V and 0 from J, leaving 8 bases between them. From germline, CDR1 is SNHLY and CDR2 FYNNEI. The CDR3 runs to 15 residues.

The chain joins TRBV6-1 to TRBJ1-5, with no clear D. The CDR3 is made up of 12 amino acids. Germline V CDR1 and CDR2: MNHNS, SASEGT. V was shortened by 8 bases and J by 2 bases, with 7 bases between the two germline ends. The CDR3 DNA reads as TGTGCCAGCCTTCGGGGCAATCAGCCCCAGCATTTT. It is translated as CASLRGNQPQHF.

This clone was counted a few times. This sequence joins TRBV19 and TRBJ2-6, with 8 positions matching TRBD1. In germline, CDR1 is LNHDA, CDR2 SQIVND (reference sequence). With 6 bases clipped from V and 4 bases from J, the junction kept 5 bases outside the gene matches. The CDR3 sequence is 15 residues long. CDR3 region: CASRGQVAGANVLTF. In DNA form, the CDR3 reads TGTGCCAGTAGGGGACAGGTGGCAGGGGCCAACGTCCTGACTTTC.

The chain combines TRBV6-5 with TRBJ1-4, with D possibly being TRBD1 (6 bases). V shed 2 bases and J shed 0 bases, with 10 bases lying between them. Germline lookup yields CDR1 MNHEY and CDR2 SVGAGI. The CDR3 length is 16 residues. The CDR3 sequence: CASSYAGVSTNEKLFF. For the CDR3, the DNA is TGTGCCAGCAGTTACGCAGGGGTTTCAACTAATGAAAAACTGTTTTTT.

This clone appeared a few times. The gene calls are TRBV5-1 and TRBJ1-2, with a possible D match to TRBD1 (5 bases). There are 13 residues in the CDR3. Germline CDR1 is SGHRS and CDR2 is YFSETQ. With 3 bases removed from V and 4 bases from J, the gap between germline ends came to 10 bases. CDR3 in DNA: TGCGCCAGCAGCTCGGGGGGGGGCTATGGCTACACCTTC. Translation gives CASSSGGGYGYTF.

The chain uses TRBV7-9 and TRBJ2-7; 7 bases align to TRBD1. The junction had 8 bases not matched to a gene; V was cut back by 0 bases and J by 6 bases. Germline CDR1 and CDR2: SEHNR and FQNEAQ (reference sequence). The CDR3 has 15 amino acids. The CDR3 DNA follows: TGTGCCAGCAGCTTAGCCGGGACAGCGGTTCGCGAGCAGTACTTC. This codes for CASSLAGTAVREQYF.

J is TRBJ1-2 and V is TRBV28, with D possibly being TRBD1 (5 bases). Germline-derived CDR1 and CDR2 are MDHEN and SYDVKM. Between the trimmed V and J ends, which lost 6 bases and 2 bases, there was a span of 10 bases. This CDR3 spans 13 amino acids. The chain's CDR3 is CASRQDSNYGYTF. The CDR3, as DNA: TGTGCCAGCAGACAAGACAGCAACTATGGCTACACCTTC.

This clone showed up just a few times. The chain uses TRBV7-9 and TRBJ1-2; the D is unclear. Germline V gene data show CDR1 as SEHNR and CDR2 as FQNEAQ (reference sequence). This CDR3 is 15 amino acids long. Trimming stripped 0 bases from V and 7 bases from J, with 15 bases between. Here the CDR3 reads CASSLASAGFGGYTF. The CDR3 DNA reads TGTGCCAGCAGCTTAGCTTCGGCAGGATTTGGTGGCTACACCTTC.